This note documents a single T cell receptor (beta chain) sequence. The target antigen is unknown. These data belong to a study of CD8 T cells in Susac syndrome. Study-level information: When blood was collected, patients with Susac syndrome were therapy-naive, were taking corticosteroids, or were receiving intravenous immunoglobulin alone. The study, taken as a whole, reports: When the CD4+ T cell repertoires of patients with Susac syndrome were examined, they did not show any clonal expansion.

Roughly 0.45 to 1 ug RNA was reverse transcribed with random hexamers. Multiplex immunoSEQ PCR targeted 54 Vbeta and 13 Jbeta TCR beta segments. TCRdb processed the immunoSEQ multiplex PCR reads anew with MiXCR; each CDR3 protein has one entry. The sample contains about 240,000 distinct CDR3 sequences, almost 97% of which appear only once. Sequenced: CD4+ T cells from PBMCs. The source is a human donor with Susac syndrome.

CDR3 protein: CASSQGGQPTGELFF. Here the CDR3 DNA reads TGTGCCAGCAGCCAAGGGGGACAGCCCACCGGGGAGCTGTTTTTT. The chain recombines TRBV4-2 with TRBJ2-2; 7 positions match TRBD1. Germline loops: CDR1 LGHNA, CDR2 YNFKEQ. The CDR3 is made up of 15 amino acids. V gave up 1 base and J gave up 4 bases; unmatched junction bases: 3.